The present T cell receptor beta chain was sequenced within a study of blood T cell repertoires in COVID-19. For the study at large: Samples taken during acute and convalescent COVID-19 were collected in the United States, Italy and Spain. Sources were T cells, B-cell-depleted T cells, or PBMCs; the material itself was cDNA or gDNA.

This clone appeared once. Source study methods: Reference gene primer amplification gave estimated nucleated cell counts. Clones were sequenced by immunoSEQ multiplex PCR, and TCRdb holds only the in-frame ones, with some missing. V and J calls and clone size follow that table, whereas D and trimming were derived from the DNA. The sample has roughly 74,000 clones; 84% are singletons. The TCR comes from a man aged 65 to 79 with acute or convalescent COVID-19. The sample consisted of peripheral blood.

The CDR3 sequence is CASSPDRWGTEAFF. CDR3 in DNA: TGCGCCAGCAGCCCCGACAGGTGGGGCACTGAAGCTTTCTTT. The chain has TRBV5-1 and TRBJ1-1, with a tentative D call TRBD1 (6 bases). The CDR3 length is 14 residues. CDR1 is SGHRS and CDR2 is YFSETQ in the germline V gene. Deletions cut 4 bases from V and 4 bases from J, with 14 bases between.